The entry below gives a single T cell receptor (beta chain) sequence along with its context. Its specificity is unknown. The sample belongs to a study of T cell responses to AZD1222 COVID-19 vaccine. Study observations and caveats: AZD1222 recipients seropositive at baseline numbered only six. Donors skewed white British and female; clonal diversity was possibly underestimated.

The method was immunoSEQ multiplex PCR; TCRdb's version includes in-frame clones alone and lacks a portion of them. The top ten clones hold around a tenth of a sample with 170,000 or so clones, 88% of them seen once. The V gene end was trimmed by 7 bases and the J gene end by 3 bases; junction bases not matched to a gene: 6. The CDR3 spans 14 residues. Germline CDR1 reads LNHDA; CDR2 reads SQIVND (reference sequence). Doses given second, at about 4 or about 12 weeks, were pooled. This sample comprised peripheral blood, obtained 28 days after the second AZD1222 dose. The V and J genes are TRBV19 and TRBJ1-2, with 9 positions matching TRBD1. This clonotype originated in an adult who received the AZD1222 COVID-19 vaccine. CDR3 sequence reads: CASTKDRGDYGYTF. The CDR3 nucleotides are TGTGCCAGTACCAAGGACAGGGGCGACTATGGCTACACCTTC.